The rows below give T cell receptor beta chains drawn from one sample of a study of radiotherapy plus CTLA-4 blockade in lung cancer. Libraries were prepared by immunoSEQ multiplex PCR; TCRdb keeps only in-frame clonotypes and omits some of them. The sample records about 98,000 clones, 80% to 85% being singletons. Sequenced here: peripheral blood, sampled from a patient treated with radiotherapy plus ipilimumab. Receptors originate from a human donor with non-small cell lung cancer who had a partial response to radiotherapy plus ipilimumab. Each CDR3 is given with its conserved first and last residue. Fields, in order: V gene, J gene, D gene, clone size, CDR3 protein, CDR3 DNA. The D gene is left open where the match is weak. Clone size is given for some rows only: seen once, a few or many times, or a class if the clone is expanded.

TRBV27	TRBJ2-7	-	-	CASSTLRRGDYEQYF	TGTGCCAGCAGTACCCTCCGGCGGGGCGACTACGAGCAGTACTTC
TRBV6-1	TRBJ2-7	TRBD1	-	CASSRQGSNEQYF	TGTGCCAGCAGTCGACAGGGGAGTAACGAGCAGTACTTC
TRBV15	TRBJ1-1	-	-	CATRKQGTAEAFF	TGTGCCACGAGAAAACAGGGAACTGCTGAAGCTTTCTTT
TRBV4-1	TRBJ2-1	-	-	CASSLPRGEQFF	TGCGCCAGCAGCCTCCCCCGGGGTGAGCAGTTCTTC
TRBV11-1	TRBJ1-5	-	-	CASSLTGQNNQPQHF	TGTGCCAGCAGCTTAACTGGACAGAACAATCAGCCCCAGCATTTT
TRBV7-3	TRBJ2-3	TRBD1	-	CASSPAGGEGDTQYF	TGTGCCAGCAGCCCGGCAGGGGGAGAAGGCGATACGCAGTATTTT
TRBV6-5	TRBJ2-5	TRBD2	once	CASSYRQAGVSETQYF	TGTGCCAGCAGTTACAGACAAGCGGGAGTAAGCGAGACCCAGTACTTC
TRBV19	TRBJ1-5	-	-	CASSIGGNQPQHF	TGTGCCAGTAGTATCGGAGGCAATCAGCCCCAGCATTTT
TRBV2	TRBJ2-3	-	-	CASGRGDDTQYF	TGTGCCAGCGGGCGGGGAGACGATACGCAGTATTTT
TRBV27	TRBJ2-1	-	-	CASSPFSLGQSVHEQFF	TGTGCCAGCAGTCCCTTCTCCCTAGGACAGTCGGTGCATGAGCAGTTCTTC
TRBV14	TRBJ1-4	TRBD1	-	CASSRDRFNEKLFF	TGTGCCAGCAGCCGGGACAGATTCAATGAAAAACTGTTTTTT
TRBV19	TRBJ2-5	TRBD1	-	CATGETGGETQYF	TGTGCCACCGGGGAGACAGGGGGAGAGACCCAGTACTTC
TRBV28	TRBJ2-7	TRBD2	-	CASSFGGARSEQYF	TGTGCCAGCAGTTTCGGGGGGGCCCGAAGCGAGCAGTACTTC
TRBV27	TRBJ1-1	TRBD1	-	CASSSGTGGEVAEAFF	TGTGCCAGCAGTTCCGGGACAGGGGGGGAGGTGGCGGAAGCTTTCTTT
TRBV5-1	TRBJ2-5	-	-	CASSPTGGGSSETQYF	TGCGCCAGCAGCCCGACGGGGGGCGGGAGCTCAGAGACCCAGTACTTC
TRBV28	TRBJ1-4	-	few	CASSRGISSEKLFF	TGTGCCAGCAGTAGAGGGATCTCGAGTGAAAAACTGTTTTTT
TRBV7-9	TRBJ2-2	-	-	CASSFRTGLNTGELFF	TGTGCCAGCAGCTTTAGGACCGGACTGAACACCGGGGAGCTGTTTTTT
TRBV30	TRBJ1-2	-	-	CAWSRRPVEAARGGYTF	TGTGCCTGGAGTAGACGCCCCGTTGAAGCAGCCCGGGGGGGCTACACCTTC